This TCR beta chain was sequenced during a study of cytomegalovirus exposure and HLA in healthy donors. Germline V CDR1 and CDR2: SGHNT, YYREEE (reference sequence). V shed 3 bases, J shed 4 bases, and the junction held 1 base outside the gene matches. The CDR3 spans 14 residues. The PCR employed 60 Vbeta primers together with 13 Jbeta primers. Some clones are missing from TCRdb's copy, which holds only in-frame ones; the method was immunoSEQ multiplex PCR. Among about 93,000 clones listed, around 76% were seen once. As for this clone: Its cognate antigen is unknown.

Study results and caveats: Follow-up analysis later connected one missense variant in DCLRE1C with trimming of TCR beta V- and J-genes. Researchers reported that a few CMV-associated chains were confirmed in vitro as CMV antigen-specific. The presence/absence work took it that sequencing depth was about the same across donors.

V gene TRBV5-4 combines with J gene TRBJ1-6; 7 nucleotides line up with TRBD1. This receptor was taken from a man aged 25 to 40 in good health and CMV-seronegative. Sequencing used PBMCs. The CDR3 bases are TGTGCCAGCAGCTGGGGACAGTATAATTCACCCCTCCACTTT. Translating it yields CASSWGQYNSPLHF.